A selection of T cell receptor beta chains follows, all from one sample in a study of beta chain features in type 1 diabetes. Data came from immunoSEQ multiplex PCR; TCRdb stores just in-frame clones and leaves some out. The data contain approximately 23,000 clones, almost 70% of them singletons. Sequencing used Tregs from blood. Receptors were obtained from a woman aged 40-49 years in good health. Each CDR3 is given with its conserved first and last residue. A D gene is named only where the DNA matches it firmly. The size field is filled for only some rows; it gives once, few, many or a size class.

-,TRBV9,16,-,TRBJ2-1,CASRKTGEGFPNEQFF,TGTGCCAGCAGGAAAACGGGGGAAGGGTTTCCCAATGAGCAGTTCTTC
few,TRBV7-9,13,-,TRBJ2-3,CASSPVGTDTQYF,TGTGCCAGCAGCCCTGTAGGCACAGATACGCAGTATTTT
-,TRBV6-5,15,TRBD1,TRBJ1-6,CASKIRQGSNSPLHF,TGTGCCAGCAAAATTCGACAGGGAAGCAATTCACCCCTCCACTTT
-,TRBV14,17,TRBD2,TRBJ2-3,CASSQDLTSGYTDTQYF,TGTGCCAGCAGCCAAGACTTGACTAGCGGGTACACAGATACGCAGTATTTT
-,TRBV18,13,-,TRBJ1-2,CASSPPQVYGYTF,TGTGCCAGCTCACCACCCCAGGTCTATGGCTACACCTTC
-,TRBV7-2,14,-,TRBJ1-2,CASSRDTSNYGCTF,TGTGCCAGCAGCCGGGACACTTCTAACTATGGCTGCACCTTC
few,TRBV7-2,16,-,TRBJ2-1,CASSLAARTMNNEQFF,TGTGCCAGCAGCTTAGCGGCTAGGACTATGAACAATGAGCAGTTCTTC
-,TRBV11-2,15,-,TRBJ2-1,CASGVALSSYNEQFF,TGTGCCAGCGGAGTAGCGCTGAGCTCCTACAATGAGCAGTTCTTC
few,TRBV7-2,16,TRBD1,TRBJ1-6,CASSLGSGTGDSPLHF,TGTGCCAGCAGCTTAGGGTCCGGGACAGGGGATTCACCCCTCCACTTT
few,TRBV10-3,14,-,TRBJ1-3,CAAHGQFSGNTIYF,TGTGCCGCCCACGGACAGTTCTCTGGAAACACCATATATTTT
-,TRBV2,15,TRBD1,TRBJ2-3,CASTWDRSSTDTQYF,TGTGCCAGCACCTGGGACAGATCTAGCACAGATACGCAGTATTTT
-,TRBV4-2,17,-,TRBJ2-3,CASSQSKSGSTTDTQYF,TGTGCCAGCAGCCAATCCAAATCCGGGAGTACCACAGATACGCAGTATTTT
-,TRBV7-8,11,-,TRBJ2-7,CASRSSYEQYF,TGTGCCAGCAGGAGCTCCTACGAGCAGTACTTC
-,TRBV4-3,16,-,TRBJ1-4,CASSQTAGVGNEKLFF,TGCGCCAGCAGCCAAACTGCAGGGGTTGGTAATGAAAAACTGTTTTTT
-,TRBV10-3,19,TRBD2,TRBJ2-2,CAISESWLAGGLNTGELFF,TGTGCCATCAGTGAGTCGTGGCTAGCGGGGGGCCTTAACACCGGGGAGCTGTTTTTT
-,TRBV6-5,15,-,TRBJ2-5,CASSYRAGSRETQYF,TGTGCCAGCAGTTACCGCGCAGGGTCAAGGGAGACCCAGTACTTC
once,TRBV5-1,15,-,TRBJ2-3,CASSLSAGTSDTQYF,TGCGCCAGCAGCTTGTCTGCGGGAACGTCAGATACGCAGTATTTT
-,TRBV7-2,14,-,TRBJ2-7,CASSYTRDSYEQYF,TGTGCCAGCAGCTATACCAGGGACTCCTACGAGCAGTACTTC
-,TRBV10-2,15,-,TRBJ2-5,CASSEFGGTRETQYF,TGCGCCAGCAGTGAATTTGGCGGTACTCGAGAGACCCAGTACTTC
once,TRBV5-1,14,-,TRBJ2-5,CASRVGQGPETQYF,TGCGCCAGCCGGGTCGGGCAGGGGCCAGAGACCCAGTACTTC
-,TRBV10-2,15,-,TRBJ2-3,CASSESGQGTDTQYF,TGCGCCAGCAGTGAGTCGGGCCAAGGAACGGATACGCAGTATTTT
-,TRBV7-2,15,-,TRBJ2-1,CASSLGQGPYNEQFF,TGTGCCAGCAGCTTAGGTCAGGGGCCCTACAATGAGCAGTTCTTC
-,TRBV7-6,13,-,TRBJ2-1,CASSLYSYNEQFF,TGTGCCAGCAGCTTATACTCCTACAATGAGCAGTTCTTC
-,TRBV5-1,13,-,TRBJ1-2,CASSLEEGYGYTF,TGCGCCAGCAGCTTGGAGGAGGGCTATGGCTACACCTTC
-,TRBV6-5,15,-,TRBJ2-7,CATTLSGVGSYEQYF,TGTGCCACCACTCTTTCCGGGGTTGGGTCCTACGAGCAGTACTTC
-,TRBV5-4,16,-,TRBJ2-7,CASSLTGRAVSYEQYF,TGTGCCAGCAGCTTGACAGGTCGGGCCGTAAGCTACGAGCAGTACTTC
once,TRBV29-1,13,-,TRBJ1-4,CSAIEGPNEKLFF,TGCAGCGCTATCGAGGGCCCTAATGAAAAACTGTTTTTT
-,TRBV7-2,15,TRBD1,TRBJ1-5,CASSLTGVWDQPQHF,TGTGCCAGCAGCCTAACAGGGGTTTGGGATCAGCCCCAGCATTTT
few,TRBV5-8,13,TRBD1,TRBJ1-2,CASSWGQGDGYTF,TGTGCCAGCAGCTGGGGACAGGGGGATGGCTACACCTTC
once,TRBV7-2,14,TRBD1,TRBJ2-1,CASSWTGSYNEQFF,TGTGCCAGCAGCTGGACAGGGTCCTACAATGAGCAGTTCTTC
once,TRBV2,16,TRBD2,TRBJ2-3,CASRRTSGGSTDTQYF,TGTGCCAGCAGGAGGACTAGCGGGGGGTCCACAGATACGCAGTATTTT
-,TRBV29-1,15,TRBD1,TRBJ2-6,CSVEGQGTGANVLTF,TGCAGCGTTGAAGGACAGGGAACCGGGGCCAACGTCCTGACTTTC
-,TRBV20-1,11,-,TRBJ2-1,CSASLTDIQFF,TGCAGTGCTAGTCTAACCGACATACAGTTCTTC
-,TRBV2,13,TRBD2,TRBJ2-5,CASSERLAGAQYF,TGTGCCAGCAGTGAGAGGCTAGCGGGGGCCCAGTACTTC
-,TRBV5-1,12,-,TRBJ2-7,CASASSSYEQYF,TGCGCCAGCGCCTCGAGCTCCTACGAGCAGTACTTC
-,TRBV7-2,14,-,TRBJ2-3,CASSFAARTDTQYF,TGTGCCAGCAGCTTTGCTGCACGGACAGATACGCAGTATTTT
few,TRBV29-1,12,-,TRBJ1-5,CSVGGVNQPQHF,TGCAGCGTTGGGGGGGTCAATCAGCCCCAGCATTTT
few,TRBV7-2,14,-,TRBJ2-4,CASSLQPGMNIQYF,TGTGCCAGCAGCTTACAGCCAGGGATGAACATTCAGTACTTC
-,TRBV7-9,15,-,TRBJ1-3,CASSLAGVSGNTIYF,TGTGCCAGCAGCTTAGCAGGAGTCTCTGGAAACACCATATATTTT
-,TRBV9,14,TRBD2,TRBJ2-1,CASSAVGLAGEQFF,TGTGCCAGCAGCGCCGTGGGACTAGCGGGAGAGCAGTTCTTC
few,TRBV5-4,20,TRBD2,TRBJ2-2,CASSGGSPGLAVRNTGELFF,TGTGCCAGCAGCGGGGGATCACCGGGACTAGCGGTCAGGAACACCGGGGAGCTGTTTTTT
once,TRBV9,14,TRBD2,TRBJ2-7,CASSPGLVPYEQYF,TGTGCCAGCAGCCCGGGACTAGTCCCTTACGAGCAGTACTTC
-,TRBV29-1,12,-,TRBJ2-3,CSVLSGTDTQYF,TGCAGCGTCCTGTCCGGCACAGATACGCAGTATTTT
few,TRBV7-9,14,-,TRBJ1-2,CASSGSHRDSGYTF,TGTGCCAGCAGCGGAAGCCACAGGGATTCTGGCTACACCTTC
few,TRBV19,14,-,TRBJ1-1,CASSWGRPNTEAFF,TGTGCCAGTAGTTGGGGGCGACCTAACACTGAAGCTTTCTTT
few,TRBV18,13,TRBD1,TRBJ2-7,CASSLGTDYEQYF,TGTGCCAGCTCACTTGGGACAGACTACGAGCAGTACTTC
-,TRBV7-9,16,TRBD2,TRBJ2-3,CASSLSLAAVTDTQYF,TGTGCCAGCAGCTTATCCCTAGCGGCTGTCACAGATACGCAGTATTTT
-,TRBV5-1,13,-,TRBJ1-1,CASSLDRDTEAFF,TGCGCCAGCAGCTTGGACAGGGACACTGAAGCTTTCTTT
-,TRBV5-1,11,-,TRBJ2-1,CASSLPGEQFF,TGCGCCAGCAGCTTGCCAGGGGAGCAGTTCTTC